Below, one T cell receptor beta chain is given with its context. Its matching antigen is unknown. Measured with immunoSEQ multiplex PCR; TCRdb has only the in-frame clones, and not every one. The table shows approximately 40,000 clones, with roughly 91% occurring only once. This sample was taken from a study of OX40 agonist ivuxolimab in advanced cancers. The overall study: Every 2 weeks, ivuxolimab was infused into the patients intravenously at between 0.01 and 10 mg/kg. Regarding the study as a whole: Antigen targets of the expanded peripheral T cells went undetermined.

Germline V gene sequence: CDR1 LGHNA, CDR2 YSLEER. The CDR3 sequence is 18 residues long. V lost 3 bases, J lost 1 base, and 19 bases lay in between. The chain employs TRBV4-3 and TRBJ2-1; D assignment may be TRBD1 or TRBD2 (6 bases each). Sequences were derived from CD4+ or CD8+ T cells sorted from blood, sampled in a trial of the OX40 agonist ivuxolimab. The TCR sequence derives from an adult with an advanced solid tumor such as melanoma, head and neck, liver or kidney cancer. The DNA of the CDR3 is TGCGCCAGCAGCCAGGGACCCATCAGGGGAGGATCCTACAATGAGCAGTTCTTC. This codes for CASSQGPIRGGSYNEQFF.